This T cell receptor beta chain was captured in a study of blood T cell repertoires in COVID-19. At the level of the study: The United States, Italy and Spain supplied acute and convalescent COVID-19 samples.

Original data processing: Using reference gene primer amplification, nucleated cell counts were estimated. TCRdb keeps only in-frame clones here, not all; method: immunoSEQ multiplex PCR. Clone size and the V and J calls come from that table; the DNA yielded D and trimming. This sample yields 45,000 to 55,000 clones, of which roughly 90% are seen a single time; under 2.5% belongs to the top ten. The receptor comes from a human donor in a cohort sampled during active COVID-19. The specimen sequenced was peripheral blood.

Here the CDR3 DNA reads TGTGCCAGCAGCTTGGATAGGGGGGGGCCCTTCTACGAGCAGTACTTC. Amino acid sequence: CASSLDRGGPFYEQYF. The rearrangement links TRBV5-4 to TRBJ2-7; TRBD2 might be the D (7 bases). The CDR3 runs 16 residues. V shed 0 bases and J shed 3 bases, with 16 bases lying between them. In germline, CDR1 is SGHNT, CDR2 YYREEE (reference sequence).